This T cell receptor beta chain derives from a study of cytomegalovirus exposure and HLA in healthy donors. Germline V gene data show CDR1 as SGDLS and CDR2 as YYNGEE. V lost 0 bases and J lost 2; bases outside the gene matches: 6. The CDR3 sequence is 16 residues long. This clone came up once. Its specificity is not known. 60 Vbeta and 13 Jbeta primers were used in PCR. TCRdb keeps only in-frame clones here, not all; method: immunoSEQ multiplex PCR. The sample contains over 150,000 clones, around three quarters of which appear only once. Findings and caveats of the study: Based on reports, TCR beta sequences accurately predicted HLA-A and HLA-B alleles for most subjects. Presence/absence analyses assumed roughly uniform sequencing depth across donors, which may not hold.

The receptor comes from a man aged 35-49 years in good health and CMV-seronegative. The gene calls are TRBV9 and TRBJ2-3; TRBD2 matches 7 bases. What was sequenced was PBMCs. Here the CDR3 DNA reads TGTGCCAGCAGCGTAGGGGTAGCGGGCCTCACAGATACGCAGTATTTT. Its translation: CASSVGVAGLTDTQYF.